This TCR beta chain was retrieved from a study of vaccination effects on CD4 cells after COVID-19. Turning to the study itself: It was a median of 72 days after the second dose that post-vaccine samples were obtained.

Measured with immunoSEQ multiplex PCR; TCRdb has only the in-frame clones, and not every one. The profile shows around 29,000 clones, 55% to 75% of them singletons. Points on this clone: The antigen remains unidentified.

The CDR3 is made up of 16 amino acids. Trimming pared 3 bases from V and 0 bases from J, leaving 14 bases between. The germline gives CDR1 LNHDA, CDR2 SQIVND (reference sequence). Antigen-specific CD4+ T cells were expanded with viral peptide pools in the ViraFEST assay before sequencing. Cells that had been cultured for ten to eleven days were the source of isolated CD4+ T cells. Participants received two doses of either the BNT162b2 or mRNA-1273 vaccine. Vaccine recipients, nucleocapsid antibody negative, had no prior SARS-CoV-2 infection. Both day 3 and day 7 saw half the medium replaced with IL-2 medium. Study-level results: Clones from infection and from vaccination both contracted markedly late after vaccination.

The chain combines TRBV19 with TRBJ1-2, with D perhaps matching TRBD1 (5 bases). The source of this sequence is a human donor who received a COVID-19 vaccine. The specimen comprised CD4+ T cells from PBMCs cultured with HCoV-NL63 spike peptides, sampled after COVID-19 vaccination. Written as DNA, the CDR3 is TGTGCCAGTAGTATTCTCGGGACCGGGCCTAACTATGGCTACACCTTC. Residues: CASSILGTGPNYGYTF.